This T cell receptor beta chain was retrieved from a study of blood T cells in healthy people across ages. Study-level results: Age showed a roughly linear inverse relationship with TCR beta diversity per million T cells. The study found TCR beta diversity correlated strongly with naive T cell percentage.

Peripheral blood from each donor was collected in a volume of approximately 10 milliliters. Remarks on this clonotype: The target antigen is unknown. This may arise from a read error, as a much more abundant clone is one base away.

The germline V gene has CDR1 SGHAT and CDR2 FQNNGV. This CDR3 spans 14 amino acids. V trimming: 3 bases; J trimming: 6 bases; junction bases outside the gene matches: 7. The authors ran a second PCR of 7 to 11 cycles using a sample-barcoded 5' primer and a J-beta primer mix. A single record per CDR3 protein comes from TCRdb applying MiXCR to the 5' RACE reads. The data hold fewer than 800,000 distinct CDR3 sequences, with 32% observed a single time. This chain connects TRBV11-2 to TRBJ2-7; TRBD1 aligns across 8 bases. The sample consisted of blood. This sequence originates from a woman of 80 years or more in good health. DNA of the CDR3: TGTGCCAGCAGCTTCCCGGACAGGGCTGGCGAGCAGTACTTC. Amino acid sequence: CASSFPDRAGEQYF.